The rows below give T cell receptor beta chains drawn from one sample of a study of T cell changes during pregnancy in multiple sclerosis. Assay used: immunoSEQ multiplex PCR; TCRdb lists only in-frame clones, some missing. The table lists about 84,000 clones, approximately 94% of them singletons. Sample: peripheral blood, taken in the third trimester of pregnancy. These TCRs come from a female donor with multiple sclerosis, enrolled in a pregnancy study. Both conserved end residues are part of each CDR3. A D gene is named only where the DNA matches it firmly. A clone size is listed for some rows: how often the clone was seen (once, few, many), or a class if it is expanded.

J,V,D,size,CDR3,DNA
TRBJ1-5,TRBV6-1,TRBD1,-,CASSVKTGGGNQPQHF,TGTGCCAGCAGTGTAAAAACAGGGGGAGGCAATCAGCCCCAGCATTTT
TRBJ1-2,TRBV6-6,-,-,CASSERGYGYTF,TGTGCCAGCAGCGAGCGGGGGTATGGCTACACCTTC
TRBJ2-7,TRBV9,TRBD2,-,CASAPGTSVPYEQYF,TGTGCCAGCGCCCCAGGGACTAGCGTTCCCTACGAGCAGTACTTC
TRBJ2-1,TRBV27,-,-,CASSPGETYNEQFF,TGTGCCAGCAGTCCGGGGGAAACCTACAATGAGCAGTTCTTC
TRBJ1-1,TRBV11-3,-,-,CASSFDGENTEAFF,TGTGCCAGCAGCTTTGACGGAGAGAACACTGAAGCTTTCTTT
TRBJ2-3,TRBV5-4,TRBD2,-,CASILTGLAGTTDTQYF,TGTGCCAGCATCCTGACGGGACTAGCGGGGACCACAGATACGCAGTATTTT
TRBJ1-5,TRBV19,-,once,CASSTGLGQPQHF,TGTGCCAGTAGTACAGGGTTAGGTCAGCCCCAGCATTTT
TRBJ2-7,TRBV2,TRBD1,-,CAIGDREIGEQYF,TGTGCCATTGGGGACAGGGAGATCGGCGAGCAGTACTTC
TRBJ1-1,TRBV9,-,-,CASAKVGGIGQGAFF,TGTGCCAGCGCGAAGGTGGGGGGAATTGGGCAGGGAGCTTTCTTT
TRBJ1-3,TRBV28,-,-,CASISVNTIYF,TGTGCCAGCATTTCGGTGAACACCATATATTTT
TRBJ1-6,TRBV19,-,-,CASSPGVLNSPLHF,TGTGCCAGTAGCCCCGGGGTGTTGAATTCACCCCTCCACTTT
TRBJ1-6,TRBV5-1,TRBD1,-,CASSRDRGEDSPLHF,TGCGCCAGCAGCCGGGACAGGGGCGAGGATTCACCCCTCCACTTT
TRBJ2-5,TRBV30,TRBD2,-,CAWSVGTSGGAWETQYF,TGTGCCTGGAGTGTTGGGACTAGCGGGGGGGCATGGGAGACCCAGTACTTC
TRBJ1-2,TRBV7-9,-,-,CASSIAGRNYGYTF,TGTGCCAGCAGCATAGCGGGCCGCAACTATGGCTACACCTTC
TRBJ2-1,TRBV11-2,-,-,CASSLQGGATGSNEQFF,TGTGCCAGCAGCCTACAGGGTGGGGCTACAGGTTCCAATGAGCAGTTCTTC
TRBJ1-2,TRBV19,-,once,CASSEGTNYGYTF,TGTGCCAGTAGCGAGGGGACAAATTATGGCTACACCTTC
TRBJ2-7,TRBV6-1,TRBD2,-,CASSEAPGGGGHYEQYF,TGTGCCAGCAGTGAAGCCCCCGGCGGGGGGGGCCACTACGAGCAGTACTTC
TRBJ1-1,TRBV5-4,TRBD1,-,CASSEGASEAFF,TGTGCCAGCAGTGAGGGGGCCTCTGAAGCTTTCTTT
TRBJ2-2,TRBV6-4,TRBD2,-,CASSEETSGGANTGELFF,TGTGCCAGCAGTGAAGAGACTAGCGGGGGGGCGAACACCGGGGAGCTGTTTTTT
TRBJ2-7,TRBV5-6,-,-,CASSLGRAEQYF,TGTGCCAGCAGCTTGGGGAGGGCCGAGCAGTACTTC
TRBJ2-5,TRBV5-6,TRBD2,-,CASSLEGRGETQYF,TGTGCCAGCAGCTTGGAAGGGCGGGGGGAGACCCAGTACTTC
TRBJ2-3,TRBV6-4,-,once,CASSDEGTLSTDTQYF,TGTGCCAGCAGTGACGAGGGGACTCTAAGCACAGATACGCAGTATTTT
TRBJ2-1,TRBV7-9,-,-,CASSLSVSHNEQFF,TGTGCCAGCAGCTTAAGCGTTAGCCACAATGAGCAGTTCTTC
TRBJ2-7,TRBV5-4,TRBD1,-,CASSVTGGPYEQYF,TGTGCCAGCAGCGTGACAGGGGGCCCCTACGAGCAGTACTTC
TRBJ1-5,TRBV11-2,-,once,CASSLTPSLNQPQHF,TGTGCCAGCAGCTTAACCCCCAGTCTCAATCAGCCCCAGCATTTT
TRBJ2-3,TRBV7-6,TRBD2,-,CASSVRGAGPSWDTQYF,TGTGCCAGCAGCGTACGAGGAGCGGGACCCAGTTGGGATACGCAGTATTTT
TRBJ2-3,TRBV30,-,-,CAWSVVGANTQYF,TGTGCCTGGAGTGTGGTGGGGGCGAATACGCAGTATTTT
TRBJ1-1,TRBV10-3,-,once,CAISVETGRTEAFF,TGTGCCATCAGTGTGGAGACAGGTAGGACTGAAGCTTTCTTT
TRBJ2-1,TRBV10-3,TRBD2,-,CAIRGDVSNEQFF,TGTGCCATCCGGGGGGACGTCAGCAATGAGCAGTTCTTC
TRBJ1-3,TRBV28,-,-,CASSSGVHSGNTIYF,TGTGCCAGCAGCTCAGGGGTCCACTCTGGAAACACCATATATTTT
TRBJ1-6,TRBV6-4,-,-,CASREDHLGNSPLHF,TGTGCCAGCAGAGAAGACCACCTCGGGAATTCACCCCTCCACTTT
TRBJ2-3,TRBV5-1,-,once,CASSFRRASTDTQYF,TGCGCCAGCAGCTTTCGGAGGGCTAGCACAGATACGCAGTATTTT
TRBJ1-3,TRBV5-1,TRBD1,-,CASSPRTGSGNTIYF,TGCGCCAGCAGCCCGAGGACAGGCTCTGGAAACACCATATATTTT
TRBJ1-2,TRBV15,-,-,CATSTSPTRAVYGYTF,TGTGCCACCAGCACCTCACCGACTCGAGCGGTCTATGGCTACACCTTC
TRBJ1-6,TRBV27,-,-,CASRASSYNSPLHF,TGTGCCAGCAGGGCAAGCTCCTATAATTCACCCCTCCACTTT
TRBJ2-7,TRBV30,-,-,CATFSPGVSYEQYF,TGTGCAACCTTCTCTCCGGGGGTATCCTACGAGCAGTACTTC
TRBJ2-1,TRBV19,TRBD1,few,CASSIDLGTGVYNEQFF,TGTGCCAGTAGTATAGACCTGGGGACAGGGGTCTACAATGAGCAGTTCTTC
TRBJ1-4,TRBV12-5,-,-,CASGSSRQAVPEKLFF,TGTGCTAGTGGTTCGTCCCGACAGGCGGTCCCAGAAAAACTGTTTTTT
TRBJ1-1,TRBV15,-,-,CATSRARGQGPNTEAFF,TGTGCCACCAGCAGAGCTAGGGGTCAGGGGCCGAACACTGAAGCTTTCTTT
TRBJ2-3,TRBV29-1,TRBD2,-,CSVNPSGGRGDTQYF,TGCAGCGTTAACCCTAGCGGGGGGCGGGGGGATACGCAGTATTTT
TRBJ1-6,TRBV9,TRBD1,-,CASSVGDSSWSPLHF,TGTGCCAGCAGCGTAGGGGACAGCTCTTGGTCACCCCTCCACTTT
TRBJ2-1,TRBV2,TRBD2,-,CASSARASGEYNEQFF,TGTGCCAGCAGTGCCCGAGCTAGCGGGGAATACAATGAGCAGTTCTTC
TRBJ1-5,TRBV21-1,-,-,CASSKRWDRGDRNQPQHF,TGTGCCAGCAGCAAAAGGTGGGACAGGGGGGACCGCAATCAGCCCCAGCATTTT
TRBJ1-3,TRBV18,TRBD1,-,CASSHRTGGISGNTIYF,TGTGCCAGCTCACACAGGACAGGGGGAATCTCTGGAAACACCATATATTTT
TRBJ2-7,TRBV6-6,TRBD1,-,CASRNKDRGREQYF,TGTGCCAGCAGAAATAAAGACAGGGGTCGCGAGCAGTACTTC
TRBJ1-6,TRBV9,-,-,CASRTGNSPLHF,TGTGCCAGCAGGACGGGGAATTCACCCCTCCACTTT
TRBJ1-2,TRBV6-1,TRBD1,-,CASSTGTGLNYGYTF,TGTGCCAGCAGCACCGGGACAGGGTTAAACTATGGCTACACCTTC
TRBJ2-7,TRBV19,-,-,CASSIAWSKEQYF,TGTGCCAGTAGTATAGCGTGGAGTAAAGAGCAGTACTTC
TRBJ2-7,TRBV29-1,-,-,CSVVGFLTAPSYEQYF,TGCAGCGTTGTTGGTTTTTTGACAGCCCCTTCCTACGAGCAGTACTTC
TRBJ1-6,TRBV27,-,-,CASTHQGMNSPLHF,TGTGCCAGCACCCACCAGGGTATGAATTCACCCCTCCACTTT
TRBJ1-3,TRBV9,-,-,CASSVLGSGNTIYF,TGTGCCAGCAGCGTACTCGGCTCTGGAAACACCATATATTTT
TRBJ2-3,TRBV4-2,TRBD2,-,CASSRESGGSGDTQYF,TGTGCCAGCAGCCGGGAAAGCGGGGGCTCGGGAGATACGCAGTATTTT
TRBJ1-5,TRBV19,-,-,CASRLPGGAQPQHF,TGTGCCAGTAGACTTCCTGGGGGGGCCCAGCCCCAGCATTTT